This T cell receptor beta chain was observed in a study of cytomegalovirus exposure and HLA in healthy donors (dated by TCRdb to about 2017). In the study overall: According to an earlier analysis of 550 to 750 of the donors, about 179 million T cells yielded 90 million to 130 million unique TCR beta sequences and about 280 Gb of sequence data. Roughly five DR-DQ haplotypes were handled as single units for association and clustering because linkage in the cohort was strong. The study aimed to test whether cataloging public T cell receptors could reveal signatures of past pathogen exposure. An early release that covered approximately 600 HLA-typed donors contained approximately 320 gigabases of sequencing data and 65 million to 100 million unique TCR sequences. Donor age, sex, ethnicity and CMV serostatus were collected together with the repertoire data. A later genetic analysis took genome-wide SNP genotypes for about three fifths of the roughly 700 donors and used that subset as a discovery cohort. The study combined high-throughput TCR immunosequencing, statistical association of individual TCRs with disease status, and machine learning to predict cytomegalovirus infection status. A separate validation cohort of over 95 different subjects was used in addition to the 666-subject first cohort. In a later analysis, previously published TCR beta repertoires from roughly 710 donors were re-analyzed and high-resolution HLA genotyping was added so that TCR occurrence patterns could be studied. Of the 300 to 500 genotyped donors, over 80% were placed in the genetic ancestry cluster associated with self-reported Caucasian donors. All discovery cohort repertoires had been generated on a single sequencing platform. Among about 370 genotyped donors of the cohort, an average of about 220,000 unique TCR beta nucleotide sequences was sequenced per donor, of which roughly 18% were non-productive. Rather than using new phenotypic data, the later analysis identified candidate immune exposures from TCR beta sequences and from how often those sequences occurred across donors. Using immunosequencing, the study profiled T cell repertoires from some 670 subjects and related those repertoires to cytomegalovirus serostatus. In an earlier analysis of about 590 of the donors, high-throughput TCR beta sequencing was used to judge whether each TCR beta V gene segment behaved as functional or pseudogenic. Typing coverage differed by locus: A, B, C, DRB1 and DQB1 were typed in roughly 629-640 donors, DQA1 in approximately 520, DPA1 in 600 to 610, and DPB1 in roughly 450. HLA typing covered class I and class II loci at four-digit resolution.

Worth noting for this clone: Its antigen remains undetermined. No clone much larger than this one lies a single base away; base qualities are absent.

Library preparation was by the immunoSEQ multiplex PCR assay. For the multiplex PCR, a mixture combining 60 forward primers for TCR Vbeta segments and 13 reverse primers for TCR Jbeta segments was used. The CDR3 region of rearranged TCR beta genes was amplified from genomic DNA by a multiplex PCR assay. On the Illumina HiSeq System, the amplified TCR beta libraries were sequenced as 87-base-pair reads. Per the source publication's procedure: Across the roughly 670 repertoires, a later analysis counted 75 million to 90 million unique TCR beta chains, some 11 million of which were shared by at least two donors. A nearest-neighbor algorithm error-corrected the raw reads and collapsed the reads into unique sequences, merging closely related sequences to remove PCR and sequencing errors. CDR3 sequences were aligned to IMGT reference sequences to assign V, D and J gene segments. Each retained sequence needed at least a six-nucleotide match to both a V gene segment and a J gene segment. A rearrangement counted as productive if the CDR3 had no stop codons and remained in frame with V and J, and every other rearrangement counted as non-productive. Following IMGT convention, CDR3 was defined as the stretch from the second conserved V-encoded cysteine to the conserved J-encoded phenylalanine. In an earlier analysis of around 570 of the donors, sequences lacking an unambiguous match to a single V gene segment were excluded. An earlier analysis of 587 of the donors called V segments functional above 56.7% productive rearrangements and segregating when the between-donor standard deviation exceeded 5%. To diagnose cytomegalovirus status from the catalog of TCR beta chain sequences, a statistical classification framework was built. V and J gene assignment, in a later analysis, came from comparing TCR nucleotide sequences with IMGT/GENE-DB human TR gene sequences. Using the TCRdist pipeline, a later analysis assigned CDR3 sequences along with most-parsimonious VDJ recombination scenarios. In a later analysis, every TCR beta chain was defined by the combination of its CDR3 amino acid sequence and its V-gene family, and reads without a unique V-gene family were dropped. To address suspected cross-contamination and a sequencing artifact, a later analysis removed 592 highly shared, low-generation-probability nucleotide sequences. In a later analysis, a clonal expansion index was calculated for each public chain from normalized within-repertoire ranks of inferred template counts. In a later analysis, generation probabilities were computed with a VDJ recombination model fitted to out-of-frame rearrangements, and the resulting probabilities were checked against IGoR. In a later analysis, TCR-TCR, TCR-HLA and TCR-CMV co-occurrence was scored with hypergeometric tests, and a repertoire-size bias correction was applied to TCR pairs. A later analysis estimated false discovery rates by permuting HLA or CMV assignments 20 times. In a later analysis, co-occurring TCRs were grouped with DBSCAN, and TCRdist sequence similarity was added when clustering was performed within HLA-allele-positive subsets. Repertoires with fewer than 30,000 or more than 120,000 public chains, plus five repertoires with anomalous nucleotide sharing, were excluded from co-occurrence clustering. TCRdb stores this immuneACCESS table with in-frame sequences only. Part of the clones is absent; in the studies checked, under half of the shortfall reflects unresolved V genes, and no reason is known for the rest. V and J calls and clone size are as listed in that table; D and trimming were resolved from the DNA. For this sample there are fewer than 90,000 clones; roughly 67% appear just once. Clones ranked in the top ten supply approximately 7.6% of the sample.

Results the study describes overall, beyond this receptor: Broadly in line with IMGT annotations, most TCR beta V segments showed up in productive rearrangements about 90% or about 30% of the time in an earlier analysis of approximately 600 of the donors. Strong co-occurrence of HLA alleles, especially DR and DQ, made assigning TCR associations to individual alleles difficult. V-gene and J-gene trimming of TCR beta chains was associated with a missense DCLRE1C variant in a later genetic analysis, and the association was replicated in an independent cohort. A total of 150 to 200 TCR beta chains were listed by the study as associated with cytomegalovirus. According to a later analysis, parvovirus B19, influenza, CMV and Epstein-Barr virus appeared linked to several top co-occurrence clusters. In a later analysis, HLA-associated TCR beta chains showed more clonal expansion and lower generation probabilities than non-associated chains that were equally common. Most TCR sequences were seen in very few donors, while some public TCRs were found in many individuals. In vitro tests confirmed that three of the cytomegalovirus-associated TCR beta chains recognize cytomegalovirus antigens. In a later analysis, the rate of TCR association differed among HLA loci, with DRB1 alleles having the most associated TCRs and HLA-C alleles having the fewest. At a false discovery rate of 0.05, a later analysis linked fewer than 20,000 TCR beta sequences to specific HLA alleles. According to a later analysis, most CMV-associated TCR beta chains appeared to be HLA-restricted, and the HLA associations seemed to be driven largely by CMV exposure. It was suggested by the authors that the approach could potentially be generalized to other disease states and immunological phenotypes. Cytomegalovirus status was reported to be diagnosed by the classifier with high specificity and sensitivity in both the original and validation cohorts. A group of highly shared sequence variants was considered likely to be a technical artifact of the sequencing pipeline. A further reported finding was that TCR beta sequences accurately predicted the HLA-A and HLA-B alleles for most subjects in the first cohort. Presence/absence analyses assumed roughly uniform sequencing depth across donors, an assumption that may not hold. Immune exposure information for the cohort was limited to CMV serostatus. Correlated functional status among segregating V segments might be attributable to linkage disequilibrium, but an unknown experimental factor could not be ruled out. Some IMGT-functional V segments, including TRBV6-2 and TRBV6-3, could not be told apart with the 87-base-pair reads, so those segments were excluded. The cohort was sequenced for TCR beta chains only, and without alpha or paired-chain data the features that could be detected were limited. Over 15 rarely observed V segments, including chromosome 9 orphons, were excluded from the earlier analysis of approximately 500 of the donors because counts were too low. A later genetic analysis reported fewer N-insertions in productive TCRs among donors in an Asian-associated ancestry cluster than the roughly 700-donor mean. HLA typing was unavailable for some donors at each locus, so association tests used only the typed subset.

In the germline V gene, CDR1 corresponds to MNHNS and CDR2 to SASEGT. The CDR3 measures 14 amino acids from cysteine to phenylalanine. Only the CDR3 part of the read is kept: 42 bases, read in frame from the first base. Trimming costs V 8 bases and J 3 bases, and their ends lie 13 bases apart. The cohort consisted of approximately 690 healthy bone marrow donors. At the time of sampling, every cohort member was nominally healthy, though immune exposures that went unrecorded were likely present. The donor tested CMV seropositive, placing the donor among the approximately 290 seropositive members of the cohort. A peripheral blood sample was collected from each donor, and TCR beta sequencing was performed on peripheral blood mononuclear cells. Genomic DNA was extracted from the blood cell samples with the Qiagen DNeasy Blood Extraction Kit.

The chain is assembled from TRBV6-1 and TRBJ2-2; TRBD2 is perhaps the D gene, given 7 matching bases. Material: PBMCs. This TCR came from a man in his forties in good health and CMV-seropositive. The CDR3 region has the sequence CASRTGGDTGELFF. The DNA sequence reads TGTGCCAGCCGAACGGGGGGCGACACCGGGGAGCTGTTTTTT.